This T cell receptor (beta chain) was retrieved from a study of blood T cell repertoires in COVID-19. For the study at large: Whether acute or convalescent, the COVID-19 samples came from the United States, Italy and Spain. Nucleic acid was either cDNA or gDNA, and it came from T cells, B-cell-depleted T cells, or PBMCs.

Methods used by the authors: Reference gene primer amplification in the assay estimated nucleated cell counts. The assay was immunoSEQ multiplex PCR, and TCRdb's table has in-frame clones only and misses some. V and J calls and clone size are copied from that table; D and trimming were computed from the DNA. The data hold around 340,000 clones, with approximately 86% observed a single time. The participants were between about 18 and 95 years old and came from fewer than 25 US areas. The V and J ends lost 1 base and 6 bases, in that order; junction bases with no gene match: 8. The CDR3 is made up of 15 amino acids. Per the germline V gene, CDR1 is MGHRA and CDR2 is YSYEKL.

The material sequenced was PBMCs or T cells enriched from blood (not recorded which). The chain recombines TRBV4-1 with TRBJ1-2, with TRBD1 identical over 7 bases. The sequence came from a middle-aged woman with acute COVID-19. The CDR3 nucleotides read TGCGCCAGCAGCCAAGCTAACAGGGGATACGATGGCTACACCTTC. Translated: CASSQANRGYDGYTF.